These T cell receptor beta chains were read from a single sample in a study of cytomegalovirus exposure and HLA in healthy donors. Assay: immunoSEQ multiplex PCR; the TCRdb copy retains only in-frame clones and omits some. The table shows about 120,000 clones, with around 77% occurring only once. What was sequenced was PBMCs. Every receptor here comes from a man younger than 30 in good health and CMV-seropositive. Each CDR3 is given with its conserved first and last residue. D genes are given only for firm matches. Rows give clone size only sometimes, using once, few, many, or a class for an expanded clone.

D: TRBD2
J: TRBJ2-3
size: .
V: TRBV13
DNA: TGTGCCAGCAGCGGTAGGACTAGCCGCACAGATACGCAGTATTTT
CDR3: CASSGRTSRTDTQYF

D: TRBD1
J: TRBJ1-5
size: few
V: TRBV4-2
DNA: TGTGCCAGCAGCCAAGATGGACAGGCCCAGCATTTT
CDR3: CASSQDGQAQHF

D: .
J: TRBJ1-5
size: .
V: TRBV4-2
DNA: TGTGCCAGCAGCCAAGCAGGATTTGGCAATCAGCCCCAGCATTTT
CDR3: CASSQAGFGNQPQHF

D: .
J: TRBJ1-4
size: .
V: TRBV5-1
DNA: TGCGCCAGCAGCCGGTCAGGGGTGGCAGTCAATGAAAAACTGTTTTTT
CDR3: CASSRSGVAVNEKLFF

D: TRBD2
J: TRBJ2-5
size: few
V: TRBV2
DNA: TGTGCCAGCAGTGGGGGGAGGGGAGGGGAGACCCAGTACTTC
CDR3: CASSGGRGGETQYF

D: .
J: TRBJ1-1
size: .
V: TRBV5-1
DNA: TGCGCCAGCAGCCCGGGTACAGGGATGAACACTGAAGCTTTCTTT
CDR3: CASSPGTGMNTEAFF

D: TRBD1
J: TRBJ1-4
size: .
V: TRBV4-1
DNA: TGCGCCAGCAGCCAAACAGGGGGGCCTTATGAAAAACTGTTTTTT
CDR3: CASSQTGGPYEKLFF

D: TRBD2
J: TRBJ2-1
size: .
V: TRBV7-2
DNA: TGTGCCAGCAGGGTTAGAGGGAGGGCCAGCGATGAGCAGTTCTTC
CDR3: CASRVRGRASDEQFF

D: .
J: TRBJ2-1
size: .
V: TRBV9
DNA: TGTGCCAGCAGCGTAGAACTAGCAGGCGAGCAGTTCTTC
CDR3: CASSVELAGEQFF

D: .
J: TRBJ2-7
size: .
V: TRBV6-6
DNA: TGTGCCAGCAGTTACTACTGGCAGGGGTCCTACGAGCAGTACTTC
CDR3: CASSYYWQGSYEQYF

D: .
J: TRBJ1-5
size: .
V: TRBV12-5
DNA: TGTGCTAGTGGGGGGACTCCCGATCAGCCCCAGCATTTT
CDR3: CASGGTPDQPQHF

D: TRBD1
J: TRBJ2-5
size: .
V: TRBV9
DNA: TGTGCCAGCAGCGCCAGGGGGCAGGAGACCCAGTACTTC
CDR3: CASSARGQETQYF

D: .
J: TRBJ2-3
size: .
V: TRBV9
DNA: TGTGCCAGCAGTAGACTGATGAACACAGATACGCAGTATTTT
CDR3: CASSRLMNTDTQYF